One sample yielded the 10 T cell receptor beta chains listed below, sequenced in a study of T cells in Graves' hyperthyroidism and ophthalmopathy. Authors of the study amplified TCR beta CDR3 regions from RNA transcripts. HTBI primers were used for first-round RT-PCR of the TCR CDR3. TCRdb passed the multiplex PCR reads through MiXCR, listing each CDR3 protein once. Altogether about 520,000 distinct CDR3 sequences are present, less than 25% being singletons, with the ten largest covering about 26%. Specimen: blood. These receptors originate from a man aged 18 to 29 with Graves' hyperthyroidism.

This clonotype came up many times. J is TRBJ1-1 and V is TRBV28; the match to TRBD1 covers 7 bases. V shed 3 bases, J shed 9 bases, and the junction held 7 bases outside the gene matches. The CDR3 sequence is 13 residues long. Germline values: CDR1 MDHEN, CDR2 SYDVKM. As DNA, the CDR3 is TGTGCCAGCAGTTTCCCCCGGGACAGTAAAGCTTTCTTT. Protein sequence: CASSFPRDSKAFF.

A word on this clonotype: This may arise from a read error, as a much more abundant clone is one base away. As the CDR3 is not closed by the conserved phenylalanine or tryptophan, this likely results from a read error. The chain joins TRBV12-3 or TRBV12-4 to TRBJ2-7, with D tentatively TRBD1 or TRBD2 (6 bases each). Between the trimmed V and J ends, which lost 5 bases and 2 bases, there was a span of 16 bases. CDR3 length equals 15 residues. The CDR3 loop reads CASSLGGPNTYEQYY. In nucleotides, the CDR3 is TGTGCCAGCAGTCTCGGGGGCCCAAACACCTACGAGCAGTACTAC.

Only a few counts were recorded for this clonotype. The chain joins TRBV20-1 to TRBJ1-1, with TRBD1 as a possible D gene (5 bases). Trimming took 5 bases from V and 0 from J, leaving 10 bases between them. The CDR3 runs to 13 residues. The germline V gene has CDR1 DFQATT and CDR2 SNEGSKA (reference sequence). CDR3 sequence reads: CSAEGQLNTEAFF. The CDR3 bases are TGCAGTGCTGAGGGGCAGCTGAACACTGAAGCTTTCTTT.

In its sample, this clonotype was seen many times. This chain joins TRBV6-2 or TRBV6-3 and TRBJ1-1; 8 bases line up with TRBD1. The germline gives CDR1 MNHEY, CDR2 SVGEGT. With 4 bases clipped from V and 4 bases from J, the junction kept 11 bases outside the gene matches. The CDR3 sequence is 16 residues long. The CDR3, as DNA: TGTGCCAGCAGTTCTCATGCCAGGACAGGGAGCACTGAAGCTTTCTTT. As protein: CASSSHARTGSTEAFF.

This clonotype was recorded a few times. J is TRBJ2-5 and V is TRBV5-5, with D perhaps matching TRBD1 (5 bases). This CDR3 comprises 16 residues. Per the germline V gene, CDR1 is SGHKS and CDR2 is YYEKEE (reference sequence). V was pared by 2 bases and J by 6 bases, with 20 bases between. DNA for the CDR3: TGTGCCAGCAGCTTCGCGGCGCAGGGTTCACCCCAGACCCAGTACTTC. This translates into CASSFAAQGSPQTQYF.

This clonotype appeared many times. V is TRBV15 and J is TRBJ2-7; possible D gene TRBD1, 5 bases. The CDR3 runs to 14 residues. Germline assignment: CDR1 LNHNV and CDR2 YYDKDF (reference sequence). V gave up 4 bases and J gave up 6 bases, with 16 bases separating them. In DNA, the CDR3 is TGTGCCACCAGCATTACAGGCCCCCCCAGCGAGCAGTACTTC. Translating it yields CATSITGPPSEQYF.

This clonotype was recorded many times. The J gene is TRBJ2-2, the V gene TRBV12-3 or TRBV12-4; the D is unclear. There are 15 residues in the CDR3. The V end lost 2 bases, the J end lost 6 bases, and 13 bases lay between the germline ends. DNA of the CDR3: TGTGCCAGCAGTTTAACCTCTCAAGTGGCCGGGGAGCTGTTTTTT. As protein: CASSLTSQVAGELFF.

The chain recombines TRBV6-1 with TRBJ1-5; 9 bases are shared with TRBD1. CDR3 size: 15 residues. Germline values: CDR1 MNHNS, CDR2 SASEGT. V trimming: 6 bases; J trimming: 2 bases; junction bases outside the gene matches: 5. CDR3 sequence reads: CASRGQGRGNQPQHF. The CDR3 nucleotides are TGTGCCAGCAGGGGACAGGGTCGAGGCAATCAGCCCCAGCATTTT.

This clonotype was seen more than once but under ten times. This chain joins TRBV24-1 and TRBJ1-2; no firm D call. Germline CDR1 is KGHDR and CDR2 is SFDVKD. Trimming stripped 7 bases from V and 4 bases from J, with 15 bases between. This CDR3 spans 14 amino acids. In DNA, the CDR3 is TGTGCCACCAGCCCTAATGAGCATATCTATGGCTACACCTTC. Translation: CATSPNEHIYGYTF.

There are many counts of this clonotype. J is TRBJ1-1 and V is TRBV19; a weak D match, TRBD1 (5 bases). Germline V gives CDR1 LNHDA, CDR2 SQIVND (reference sequence). The CDR3 consists of 13 residues. The V end was cut by 3 bases, the J end by 7 bases, with 12 bases between. The CDR3 loop reads CASSIYTRGEAFF. The CDR3 DNA is TGTGCCAGTAGTATTTACACGAGGGGTGAAGCTTTCTTT. Full variable domain (outside the CDR3, taken from reference TRBV19 and TRBJ1-1): DGGITQSPKYLFRKEGQNVTLSCEQNLNHDAMYWYRQDPGQGLRLIYYSQIVNDFQKGDIAEGYSVSREKKESFPLTVTSAQKNPTAFYLCASSIYTRGEAFFGQGTRLTVV.